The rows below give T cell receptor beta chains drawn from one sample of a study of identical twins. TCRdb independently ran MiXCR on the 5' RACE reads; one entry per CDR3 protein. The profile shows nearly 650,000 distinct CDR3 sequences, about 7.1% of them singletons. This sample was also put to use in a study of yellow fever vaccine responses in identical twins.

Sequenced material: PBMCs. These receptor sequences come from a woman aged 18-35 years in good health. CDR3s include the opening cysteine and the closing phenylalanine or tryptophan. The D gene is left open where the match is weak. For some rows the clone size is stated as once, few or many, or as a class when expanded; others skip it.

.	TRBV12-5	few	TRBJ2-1	CASGPGNGGPNEQFF	TGTGCTAGTGGTCCCGGTAATGGGGGGCCCAATGAGCAGTTCTTC
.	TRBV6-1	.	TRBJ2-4	CASPKTGLAKNIQYF	TGTGCCAGTCCGAAGACAGGCCTAGCCAAAAACATTCAGTACTTC
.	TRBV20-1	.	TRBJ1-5	CSARRQGRHQPQHF	TGCAGTGCTAGAAGGCAGGGCAGGCATCAGCCCCAGCATTTT
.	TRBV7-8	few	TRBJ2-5	CASSPFQYF	TGTGCCAGCAGCCCCTTTCAGTACTTC
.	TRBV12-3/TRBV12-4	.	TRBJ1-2	CASTGAPGTGYGYTF	TGTGCCAGCACCGGGGCACCCGGGACGGGGTATGGCTACACCTTC
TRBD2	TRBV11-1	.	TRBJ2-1	CASSLVGTSGGVYNEQFF	TGTGCCAGCAGCTTAGTAGGCACTAGCGGGGGGGTCTACAATGAGCAGTTCTTC
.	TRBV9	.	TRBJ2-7	CASSVGVGVVEQYF	TGTGCCAGCAGCGTAGGTGTAGGGGTCGTCGAGCAGTACTTC
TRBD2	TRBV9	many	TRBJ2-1	CASSVTTSGAYNEQFF	TGTGCCAGCAGCGTTACTACTAGCGGAGCCTACAATGAGCAGTTCTTC
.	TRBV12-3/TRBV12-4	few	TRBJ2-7	CASSVGGFYEQYF	TGTGCCAGCAGCGTCGGGGGATTCTACGAGCAGTACTTC
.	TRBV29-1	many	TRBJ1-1	CSVIRDTSSTEAFF	TGCAGCGTTATCCGGGACACTTCTTCCACTGAAGCTTTCTTT
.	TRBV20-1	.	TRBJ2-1	CSARDTTGSYNEQFF	TGCAGTGCTAGAGATACTACTGGCTCCTACAATGAGCAGTTCTTC
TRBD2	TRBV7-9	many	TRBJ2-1	CASSLTSGPYNEQFF	TGTGCCAGCAGTCTGACTAGCGGGCCTTACAATGAGCAGTTCTTC